This TCR beta chain comes out of a study of T cell responses to AZD1222 COVID-19 vaccine. The protocol was immunoSEQ multiplex PCR, while the TCRdb copy is restricted to in-frame clones and leaves out a portion. The sample yields about 73,000 clones, over 60% seen once. The CDR3 sequence is 14 residues long. V lost 1 base and J 4 bases, leaving 10 bases between the germline ends. Germline-derived CDR1 and CDR2 are KGHSY and FQNENV. As regards this clone: Its antigen is still unknown.

Findings and limits, study-wide: All repertoire sampling was performed exclusively after the peak T cell response.

The TCR was taken from an adult who received the AZD1222 COVID-19 vaccine. Here the sequenced sample was peripheral blood, taken 28 days after the second AZD1222 dose. The chain carries TRBV16 and TRBJ1-1; possibly TRBD1 for D (5 bases). The CDR3 is CASSQLGGGTEAFF. The CDR3 DNA follows: TGTGCCAGCAGCCAATTGGGGGGTGGCACTGAAGCTTTCTTT.